This T cell receptor (beta chain) was identified during a study of graft-versus-host responses after intestinal transplantation. About the study: Tacrolimus and steroids were given for 2 to 4 years to all recipients after anti-thymocyte globulin induction.

Here immunoSEQ multiplex PCR was the method, and the copy in TCRdb shows in-frame clones only, minus some. The sample lists 9,500 to 12,000 clones, 90% to 95% occurring once. Study results and caveats: Early post-transplant HvG declines tracked with peak circulating GvH clone levels. GvH clones were found in recipient marrow; some appeared first in ileum or blood.

Comment on this clone: Antigen specificity is unknown. At one of its ends the junction is not consistent with the germline gene, which may arise from a read error.

The receptor was isolated from a human patient who received an intestinal transplant, so some T cells may come from the graft donor. Sequencing was performed on PBMCs, taken 68 days after transplant.

CDR3 in amino acids: CASTLGQKNTEAFF. CDR3 in DNA: TGTGCCAGCACCTTGGGGCAGAAGAACACTGAAGCTTTCTTT. This chain links TRBV5-5 with TRBJ1-1, with a weak D call TRBD1 (5 bases). The CDR3 length is 14 residues. Germline V CDR1 and CDR2: SGHKS, YYEKEE (reference sequence).